These T cell receptor beta chains were read from a single sample in a study of CD8+ T cells in alopecia areata. The repertoire was sequenced with immunoSEQ multiplex PCR; TCRdb's copy has only in-frame clones and lacks some. Of under 95,000 clones listed, approximately 70% are singletons. The sample was CD8+ T cells sorted from blood, taken at approximately week 42, from a patient treated with tofacitinib. Receptors originate from a human donor with alopecia areata. The CDR3 runs from the conserved cysteine through the conserved F or W. Each record gives: D gene, V gene, clone size, J gene, CDR3 DNA, CDR3 protein. D genes are given only for firm matches. Clone size is stated in some rows and not others, as once, few, many or a class when expanded.

>TRBD2|TRBV10-2|-|TRBJ2-1
TGCGCCGTCAGCGGGGGGCCGGGGAATGAGCAGTTCTTC
CAVSGGPGNEQFF
>-|TRBV7-8|-|TRBJ2-1
TGTGCCAGCAGCTTGAGCGTAGACAATGAGCAGTTCTTC
CASSLSVDNEQFF
>-|TRBV30|-|TRBJ2-1
TGTGCCTGGAGTGTCGGGGGGCGGGATGAGCAGTTCTTC
CAWSVGGRDEQFF
>TRBD1|TRBV29-1|few|TRBJ1-2
TGCAGCGCTGTATCCGGGGACAGCTATGGCTACACCTTC
CSAVSGDSYGYTF
>-|TRBV29-1|-|TRBJ1-2
TGCAGCGTTCCCCCTGGGGAGTCCCACCTTTATGGCTACACCTTC
CSVPPGESHLYGYTF
>-|TRBV30|-|TRBJ2-2
TGTGCCTGGAGTGTGGTGGGGACCGGGGAGCTGTTTTTT
CAWSVVGTGELFF
>TRBD1|TRBV10-3|-|TRBJ2-7
TGTGCCATCAGTGAATTTTCGGACAGGAACGAGCAGTACTTC
CAISEFSDRNEQYF
>-|TRBV25-1|-|TRBJ2-2
TGTGCCAGCAGTGATCGACTGGGCGCGGCCGGGGAGCTGTTTTTT
CASSDRLGAAGELFF
>-|TRBV4-3|few|TRBJ2-5
TGCGCCAGCAGCCAAGTTGAAGGGGAAGAGACCCAGTACTTC
CASSQVEGEETQYF
>-|TRBV27|-|TRBJ1-1
TGTGCCAGCAGTTACGGCCTATACACTGAAGCTTTCTTT
CASSYGLYTEAFF
>TRBD1|TRBV9|-|TRBJ1-2
TGTGCCAGCAGCCCGCGACAGGGGGCTAACTATGGCTACACCTTC
CASSPRQGANYGYTF
>-|TRBV7-9|few|TRBJ1-5
TGTGCCAGCAGCTTATACGATCAGCCCCAGCATTTT
CASSLYDQPQHF
>-|TRBV29-1|-|TRBJ1-1
TGCAGCGTTCCTCTTGGGGGTACCGCTTTCTTT
CSVPLGGTAFF
>-|TRBV4-2|once|TRBJ2-5
TGTGCCAGCAGCCAAGACCCCCGGGGCCGGGAGACCCAGTACTTC
CASSQDPRGRETQYF
>TRBD1|TRBV5-1|-|TRBJ1-1
TGCGCCAGCAGCTCGACAGGGGGACTCGGCACTGAAGCTTTCTTT
CASSSTGGLGTEAFF
>-|TRBV4-1|-|TRBJ2-7
TGCGCCAGCAGCCAAGAGGCTACTAGCTCCTACGAGCAGTACTTC
CASSQEATSSYEQYF
>TRBD2|TRBV29-1|once|TRBJ2-7
TGCAGCGGAACTAGCGGAAGCTCCTACGAGCAGTACTTC
CSGTSGSSYEQYF
>TRBD2|TRBV6-1|-|TRBJ2-5
TGTGCCTTGAAAGGCGGGGGGGCCAAAGAGACCCAGTACTTC
CALKGGGAKETQYF
>-|TRBV9|-|TRBJ1-2
TGTGCCAGCAGCGTAACGTGGGACACCTCTAACTATGGCTACACCTTC
CASSVTWDTSNYGYTF
>-|TRBV15|-|TRBJ2-7
TGTGCCACCAGCAGAGACAGCGGGCCCTCCTACGAGCAGTACTTC
CATSRDSGPSYEQYF
>-|TRBV4-3|large|TRBJ2-7
TGCGCCAGCAGCCAAGTAGCGGACTCCTACGAGCAGTACTTC
CASSQVADSYEQYF
>TRBD1|TRBV29-1|few|TRBJ2-2
TGCAGCGTCGGGACAGGGGCAACCGGGGAGCTGTTTTTT
CSVGTGATGELFF
>-|TRBV7-2|-|TRBJ2-7
TGTGCCAGCAGCTTAAAGGACTATCCCCGGGACGAGCAGTACTTC
CASSLKDYPRDEQYF
>-|TRBV7-2|-|TRBJ1-1
TGTGCCAGCAAGGTGTCACCTTACACTGAAGCTTTCTTT
CASKVSPYTEAFF
>TRBD2|TRBV7-9|-|TRBJ2-3
TGTGCCAGCAGCTTAGTCGCGGGGGGCACAGATACGCAGTATTTT
CASSLVAGGTDTQYF
>-|TRBV27|-|TRBJ1-1
TGTGCCAGCAGTTTCTCACAGGGCGACATGAACACTGAAGCTTTCTTT
CASSFSQGDMNTEAFF
>-|TRBV21-1|-|TRBJ2-1
TGTGCCAGCAGCAACGGCCGGGACCCCCAGAATGAGCAGTTCTTC
CASSNGRDPQNEQFF
>-|TRBV30|-|TRBJ2-3
TGTGCCTGGAAGGTTGAGGGGGTATGGGGTACGCAGTATTTT
CAWKVEGVWGTQYF
>TRBD2|TRBV19|-|TRBJ2-5
TGTGCCACCCGGGAGGCGGAGACCCAGTACTTC
CATREAETQYF
>-|TRBV19|-|TRBJ1-5
TGTGCCAGTAGTATCTCTAGGGACGTTGGATGGGTGGAGGGGCCCCAGCATTTT
CASSISRDVGWVEGPQHF
>-|TRBV7-9|-|TRBJ1-6
TGTGCCAGCAGCGGCCAGGGCCAGGGGTATAATTCACCCCTCCACTTT
CASSGQGQGYNSPLHF
>-|TRBV2|-|TRBJ2-1
TGTGCCAGCAGTTCAGGGGTCCATGAGCAGTTCTTC
CASSSGVHEQFF
>-|TRBV29-1|-|TRBJ2-1
TGCAGCGTTGGGGCAAACAATGAGCAGTTCTTC
CSVGANNEQFF